These 7 T cell receptor beta chains were all obtained from the same sample, sequenced in a study of spatial heterogeneity in lung cancer. TCRdb analysed the 5' RACE reads with MiXCR anew, one entry per CDR3 protein. The table has 70,000 to 90,000 distinct CDR3 sequences, 13% seen once. Indicated time point: sample taken at primary tumor resection. Whole RNA obtained from tumor, nontumor lung or frozen PBMC underwent sequencing without sorting. The material sequenced was PBMCs, taken at surgery. The receptors originated from a male donor with early-stage non-small cell lung cancer.

The DNA of the CDR3 is TGTGCCAGCGGGCGGGGGACAGTGTACGAGCAGTACTTC. Its protein product is CASGRGTVYEQYF. The chain uses TRBV11-1 and TRBJ2-7; D tentatively reads TRBD1 or TRBD2 (7 bases each). The germline V gene encodes CDR1 SGHAT and CDR2 FQDESV (reference sequence). V lost 8 bases to trimming and J lost 4 bases, with 15 bases between them. The CDR3 length is 13 residues.

The chain combines TRBV4-3 with TRBJ2-5; D may be TRBD2 (5 bases). This CDR3 spans 15 amino acids. Trimming shortened V by 0 bases and J by 7 bases, and 15 bases separated the two germline ends. CDR1 LGHNA and CDR2 YSLEER come from the germline V gene. CDR3 sequence: CASSQDLGVRGTQYF. The CDR3 bases are TGCGCCAGCAGCCAAGATCTGGGCGTTCGGGGGACCCAGTACTTC.

The gene calls are TRBV6-5 and TRBJ1-1, with 7 bases aligning to TRBD1. The CDR3 is 14 residues long. Germline CDR1 is MNHEY and CDR2 is SVGAGI. The trim removed 0 bases at V and 9 bases at J, leaving 7 bases unmatched. The CDR3 reads CASSYSRGQGKAFF. The DNA of the CDR3 is TGTGCCAGCAGTTACTCGAGGGGGCAAGGCAAAGCTTTCTTT.

This clonotype came up a few times. CDR3 sequence (DNA): TGTGCCAGCTCACCATCTGGGGTCAATCAGCCCCAGCATTTT. This codes for CASSPSGVNQPQHF. The rearrangement uses TRBV18 and TRBJ1-5; D is undetermined. The V gene lost 2 bases and the J gene lost 3 bases, with 8 bases spanning the gap. The germline V gene encodes CDR1 KGHSH and CDR2 LQKENI. CDR3 length: 14 residues.

This chain connects TRBV27 to TRBJ1-1; no definite D call. V gave up 6 bases and J gave up 5 bases, with 13 bases separating them. Looked up from germline, CDR1 is MNHEY and CDR2 is SMNVEV (reference sequence). CDR3 length: 13 residues. CDR3 DNA: TGTGCCAGCAGCCCGCTAGCGGGGACTGAAGCTTTCTTT. It specifies CASSPLAGTEAFF.

In its sample, this clonotype was seen many times. The CDR3 DNA is TGCAGTGCTAGAGTATTAGTAGGCAATGAGCAGTTCTTC. Protein: CSARVLVGNEQFF. The chain is built from TRBV20-1 and TRBJ2-1, with D unresolved. This CDR3 has 13 amino acids. CDR1 is DFQATT, CDR2 SNEGSKA, per germline (reference sequence). V shed 1 base and J shed 6 bases, with 10 bases lying between them.

This clonotype was counted between two and nine times. This rearrangement joins TRBV20-1 to TRBJ2-2; 12 bases agree with TRBD2. The CDR3 runs 14 residues. J lost 6 bases, V lost 2 bases, and 1 base had no gene match. Germline V gene data show CDR1 as DFQATT and CDR2 as SNEGSKA (reference sequence). The CDR3, as DNA: TGCAGTGCTAGACTAGCGGGAGGGCCCGGGGAGCTGTTTTTT. This gives the protein CSARLAGGPGELFF.